This T cell receptor (beta chain) was retrieved from a study of T cells after yellow fever vaccination (dated by TCRdb to between 2019 and 2020). In terms of the full investigation: Libraries from fractions with low cell numbers were prepared with the SMART-Seq v4 Ultra Low Input RNA kit. Bulk TCR alpha and beta repertoires were sequenced longitudinally to track T-cell clones before and after primary and booster YFV17D yellow fever vaccination. The cohort comprised two healthy male donors, one aged 18 to 29 and one aged 30 to 39 years. Blood was collected at multiple timepoints before and after primary and secondary immunization, and bulk PBMC replicates and cell subsets were isolated.

For sequencing, an Illumina NovaSeq 6000 was employed. Synthesis of TCR cDNA relied on 5'RACE template switching, a step that introduced a universal primer site along with unique molecular identifiers. cDNA synthesis was primed from both the TCR alpha and TCR beta constant segments. Library amplification involved two PCR steps, and the second step added sample barcodes and sequencing adapters. Sequencing of libraries was performed on Illumina HiSeq 2500 (2x100 bp) or NovaSeq (2x150 bp). The study's own analysis went as follows. MIGEC handled demultiplexing of reads and collapsing into UMI consensus sequences, while MiXCR performed V(D)J alignment. Vaccine-responding clonotypes were identified with edgeR using replicate PBMC samples, with FDR below 0.01 and a log2 fold change above 5 up to day 15 being required. Each bulk clonotype was labeled CD4 or CD8 based on which sequenced repertoire, CD4 or CD8, contained the clonotype at higher abundance. The public reads were reprocessed in TCRdb via fastp at Q25 and MiXCR, keeping in-frame beta chains. Every CDR3 protein is listed once, alongside the most common genes and DNA of its rows. The V and J calls and clone size are TCRdb's, not the authors'. For this sample the table gives some 220,000 distinct CDR3 sequences, of which 3% to 3.5% were detected only once. Approximately 3% of the sample is taken by the ten largest.

As concerns this clonotype: Its cognate antigen has yet to be identified. No much larger clonotype is one base removed from it; base qualities were not supplied.

The sample's treatment or condition, from its label and the paper: live attenuated yellow fever vaccine strain. PBMCs were isolated from peripheral blood using a standard Ficoll-Paque protocol. CD4 and CD8 T-cell fractions were isolated with Dynabeads CD4 and CD8 positive selection kits. TriZol was used to extract RNA from bulk PBMCs, from CD4 and CD8 fractions, and from dextramer-positive and dextramer-negative fractions. Points the paper makes about the study in general: The secondary T-cell response was weaker than the primary response but faster, peaking on day 5 instead of day 15. Most clones expanded after primary vaccination were re-detected after the booster (just under 97% of CD4 and around nine tenths of CD8), suggesting broad memory maintenance. Because only a couple of donors were included in the study, the extent to which the findings can be generalized is limited. Computational filtering was needed because FACS-sorted repertoires could contain abundant contaminating clonotypes from the bulk population. A small fraction of clonotypes showed up in both the CD4 and CD8 compartments, probably as a result of convergent recombination.

Spanning cysteine to phenylalanine, the CDR3 consists of 14 amino acids. Only CDR3 DNA is held: 42 bases, read in frame from base 1. Between the V and J ends, shortened by 4 bases and 6 bases respectively, the junction contains 13 bases. The sequence is built from TRBV12-3 or TRBV12-4 and TRBJ1-5; the D region possibly corresponds to TRBD1 (5 bases align). This sequence was found in a man between 18 and 35 years old who received the YFV17D yellow fever vaccine. This sample comprised CD4+ T cells sorted from PBMCs, obtained 10 days after the yellow fever booster vaccination. CDR3 sequence: CASSSSRVRQPQHF. The nucleotide sequence is TGTGCCAGCAGTTCAAGCAGGGTGCGTCAGCCCCAGCATTTT.